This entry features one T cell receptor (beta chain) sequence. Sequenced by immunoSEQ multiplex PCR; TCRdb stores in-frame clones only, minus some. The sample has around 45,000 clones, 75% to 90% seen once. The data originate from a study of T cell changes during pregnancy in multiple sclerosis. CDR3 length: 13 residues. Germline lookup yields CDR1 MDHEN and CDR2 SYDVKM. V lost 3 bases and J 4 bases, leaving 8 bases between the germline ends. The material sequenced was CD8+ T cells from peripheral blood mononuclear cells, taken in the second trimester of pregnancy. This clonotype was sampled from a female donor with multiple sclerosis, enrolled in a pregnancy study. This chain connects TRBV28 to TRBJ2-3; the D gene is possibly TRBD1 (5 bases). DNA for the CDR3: TGTGCCAGCAGTTTGGCAGGGCCAGATACGCAGTATTTT. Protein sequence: CASSLAGPDTQYF.